The rows below give T cell receptor beta chains drawn from one sample of a study of T cell clonotyping in hematopoietic cell transplantation. Sequenced by immunoSEQ multiplex PCR; TCRdb stores in-frame clones only, minus some. The data show some 5,000 clones, around three quarters seen once. This specimen was peripheral blood mononuclear cells, taken 100 days after allogeneic stem cell transplant. The receptors come from a male patient over 55 who had an allogeneic stem cell transplant, so T cells may come from the graft donor. Some clones in this sample may be carry-over from other donors' samples. Each CDR3 is given with its conserved first and last residue. A D gene is named only where the DNA matches it firmly. Size is omitted from some rows. Given values are once, few, many or a class for expanded clones.

v_call,j_call,clone_size,d_call,cdr3_nt,cdr3_aa
TRBV5-6,TRBJ2-2,.,.,TGTGCCAGCAGCCTTGCACAGGGTAATACCGGGGAGCTGTTTTTT,CASSLAQGNTGELFF
TRBV7-2,TRBJ2-7,.,.,TGTGCCAGCAGCTTAGGGGATCGGACCTACGAGCAGTACTTC,CASSLGDRTYEQYF
TRBV11-2,TRBJ2-5,.,TRBD2,TGTGCCAGCAGCTTAGTAACGGGAGGGCCCCAAGAGACCCAGTACTTC,CASSLVTGGPQETQYF
TRBV6-6,TRBJ2-7,.,TRBD2,TGTGCCAGCAGGTGGACTAGCGGGAGAGGCTCCTACGAGCAGTACTTC,CASRWTSGRGSYEQYF
TRBV14,TRBJ2-3,.,.,TGTGCCAGCAGCCGGGCCCCAAGGGATACGCAGTATTTT,CASSRAPRDTQYF
TRBV7-3,TRBJ2-7,.,.,TGTGCCAGCAGCAAGGGCCCCCCCAGCTCCTACGAGCAGTACTTC,CASSKGPPSSYEQYF
TRBV28,TRBJ1-4,once,.,TGTGCCAGCAGTCTAGGGGCAACTAATGAAAAACTGTTTTTT,CASSLGATNEKLFF
TRBV7-9,TRBJ1-4,once,.,TGTGCCAGCAGCTTAGCAACAGGAGGGGATAATGAAAAACTGTTTTTT,CASSLATGGDNEKLFF
TRBV7-2,TRBJ2-4,once,TRBD2,TGTGCCAGGGAGCGGGATGGGGACAAAAACATTCAGTACTTC,CARERDGDKNIQYF
TRBV4-1,TRBJ2-5,large,.,TGCGCCAGCAGCCAAGATCATGGGGCCCAGTACTTC,CASSQDHGAQYF
TRBV4-3,TRBJ2-7,once,TRBD2,TGCGCCAGCAGCCAAGAACGGGAGGGCCATGAGGGCTACGAGCAGTACTTC,CASSQEREGHEGYEQYF
TRBV5-8,TRBJ2-2,.,.,TGTGCCATCCAAAGAAGGCGGGGGGAGCTGTTTTTT,CAIQRRRGELFF
TRBV14,TRBJ2-3,.,TRBD1,TGTGCCAGCAGCCAATGGGGACAGGGGACAGATACGCAGTATTTT,CASSQWGQGTDTQYF
TRBV4-1,TRBJ2-7,.,TRBD1,TGCGCCAGCAGCCAAGGACCGGGACAGCCCTACGAGCAGTACTTC,CASSQGPGQPYEQYF
TRBV28,TRBJ1-5,.,.,TGTGCCAGCAGTGTCGGGACCCTCAATCAGCCCCAGCATTTT,CASSVGTLNQPQHF
TRBV6-5,TRBJ1-1,.,.,TGTGCCAGCAACCTACTCGGGCTGAACACTGAAGCTTTCTTT,CASNLLGLNTEAFF
TRBV11-2,TRBJ2-7,few,.,TGTGCCAGCAGCTTAGATGTCACAGGTTCCTACGAGCAGTACTTC,CASSLDVTGSYEQYF
TRBV2,TRBJ1-1,large,.,TGTGCCAGCAGTCGGGACACCCAAAACACTGAAGCTTTCTTT,CASSRDTQNTEAFF
TRBV28,TRBJ2-7,.,TRBD2,TGTGGGGCGAGCGGGACCTCCTACGAGCAGTACTTC,CGASGTSYEQYF
TRBV27,TRBJ2-1,few,TRBD1,TGTGCCAGCAGTTTATTGCCGGGACAGGGTACCGGTGAGCAGTTCTTC,CASSLLPGQGTGEQFF
TRBV5-1,TRBJ2-3,.,.,TGCGCCAGCAGCTTAGGAGGGGGGCTGGATACGCAGTATTTT,CASSLGGGLDTQYF
TRBV19,TRBJ2-1,.,TRBD2,TGTGCCAGTGCTAGCGGGAGGTCGGCCAATGAGCAGTTCTTC,CASASGRSANEQFF
TRBV4-1,TRBJ1-6,.,TRBD1,TGCGCCAGCAGCCAAATCCGGGACAGATATTCACCCCTCCACTTT,CASSQIRDRYSPLHF
TRBV15,TRBJ2-1,.,.,TGTGCCACCAGCGGACGTACCGGGGGCTATACCTACAATGAGCAGTTCTTC,CATSGRTGGYTYNEQFF
TRBV28,TRBJ1-4,.,.,TGTGCCAGCAGTTTAGACCAAGCAACTAATGAAAAACTGTTTTTT,CASSLDQATNEKLFF
TRBV7-9,TRBJ2-5,.,.,TGTGCCAGCAGCTTAGTGGAGGGCGCCCAGTACTTC,CASSLVEGAQYF
TRBV5-1,TRBJ2-5,.,.,TGCGCCAGCAGCGTTGGCCTCCAGGGCCCCCTCTTAGAGACCCAGTACTTC,CASSVGLQGPLLETQYF
TRBV28,TRBJ1-5,large,TRBD1,TGTGCCAGCAGTGCAGGGGGCGGCAATCAGCCCCAGCATTTT,CASSAGGGNQPQHF
TRBV19,TRBJ2-7,once,TRBD1,TGTGCCAGTAGTTTTCTCGGACAGGGAGTCGAGCAGTACTTC,CASSFLGQGVEQYF
TRBV19,TRBJ2-1,.,.,TGTGCCAGTAGTCCCGCCGGGCCGACCGAGCAGTTCTTC,CASSPAGPTEQFF
TRBV7-9,TRBJ2-7,.,.,TGTGCCAGCAGCTTTCGAGGGGGCTACGAGCAGTACTTC,CASSFRGGYEQYF
TRBV9,TRBJ2-1,few,.,TGTGCCAGCAGCGTAGAGCCGGGTGAGCAGTTCTTC,CASSVEPGEQFF
TRBV9,TRBJ2-1,.,TRBD2,TGTGCCAGCACCCGGGCGGGAGGGGCCTACAATGAGCAGTTCTTC,CASTRAGGAYNEQFF
TRBV7-8,TRBJ2-7,.,TRBD2,TGTGCCAGCAGCAGGTCTAGCGGGAGTTACGAGCAGTACTTC,CASSRSSGSYEQYF
TRBV28,TRBJ2-5,.,.,TGTGCCAGCAGTTCAGGGGCTCAAGAGACCCAGTACTTC,CASSSGAQETQYF
TRBV11-3,TRBJ2-1,.,.,TGTGCCAGCAGCTTAGGGGTGGGGGGAGACCCAATCAATGAGCAGTTCTTC,CASSLGVGGDPINEQFF
TRBV4-1,TRBJ1-2,.,.,TGCGCCAGCAGCTTTTCCGATAAAAACTATGGCTACACCTTC,CASSFSDKNYGYTF
TRBV5-4,TRBJ1-1,.,.,TGTGCCAGCAGCTTGGACTCCCTGAACACTGAAGCTTTCTTT,CASSLDSLNTEAFF
TRBV7-9,TRBJ1-1,.,.,TGTGCCAGCAGCTTAGAGGGGGACACTGAAGCTTTCTTT,CASSLEGDTEAFF
TRBV19,TRBJ2-1,once,.,TGTGCCAGTGCCTGGGACCTCTACAATGAGCAGTTCTTC,CASAWDLYNEQFF
TRBV4-1,TRBJ1-1,.,TRBD1,TGCGCCAGCAGCCAGGTGGCGGGACAGGGTCCTAAAGCTTTCTTT,CASSQVAGQGPKAFF
TRBV7-2,TRBJ2-7,.,TRBD2,TGTGCCAGCAGCTTATACTCAGCTAGCGGTTCCTACGAGCAGTACTTC,CASSLYSASGSYEQYF